A single sample is the source of the 20 T cell receptor beta chains below, sequenced in a study of identical twins (dated by TCRdb to about 2016). Libraries came from 5' RACE. TCRdb shows the sequencer as Illumina HiSeq 2000. TCRdb trimmed public reads at Q25 via fastp, called clones via MiXCR and kept in-frame beta chains. Rows with a matching CDR3 protein are joined into one entry that keeps the most common DNA and genes. The sample table holds under 500,000 distinct CDR3 sequences, of which 13% to 15% were seen once. The ten largest clones capture approximately 0.9% of the sample. Separately, the same data were catalogued under a study of yellow fever vaccine responses in identical twins.

The source material was CD4+ T cells sorted from blood. The receptors derive from a woman aged 18-29 years in good health.

The gene calls are TRBV18 and TRBJ2-7, with a weak D call TRBD1 (5 bases). V lost 6 bases, J lost 3 bases, and 12 bases lay in between. The CDR3 sequence is 13 residues long. Germline V gene lookup returns CDR1 KGHSH and CDR2 LQKENI. The CDR3 sequence is CASSPTVGYEQYF. For the CDR3, the DNA is TGTGCCAGCTCGCCGACAGTAGGCTACGAGCAGTACTTC. Supplemented by reference TRBV18 and TRBJ2-7, the full variable domain reads NAGVMQNPRHLVRRRGQEARLRCSPMKGHSHVYWYRQLPEEGLKFMVYLQKENIIDESGMPKERFSAEFPKEGPSILRIQQVVRGDSAAYFCASSPTVGYEQYFGPGTRLTVT.

This clonotype occurred a few times. This chain uses TRBV5-1 with TRBJ2-1; D perhaps matches TRBD1 (8 bases). CDR1 and CDR2 (germline): SGHRS, YFSETQ. With 6 bases removed from V and 0 bases from J, the gap between germline ends came to 28 bases. This CDR3 comprises 20 residues. The CDR3 sequence: CASNHDTGYRGGASYNEQFF. The CDR3 DNA is TGCGCCAGCAACCACGATACAGGGTACAGGGGGGGAGCCTCCTACAATGAGCAGTTCTTC.

This clonotype was detected a few times. This sequence joins TRBV5-1 and TRBJ2-5, with D perhaps matching TRBD2 (5 bases). Looked up from germline, CDR1 is SGHRS and CDR2 is YFSETQ. This CDR3 comprises 15 residues. V was pared by 0 bases and J by 1 base, with 10 bases between. CDR3 region: CASSLGGKTQETQYF. CDR3 DNA: TGCGCCAGCAGCTTGGGAGGGAAAACCCAAGAGACCCAGTACTTC.

This clonotype was recorded a few times. This sequence joins TRBV4-1 and TRBJ1-5, with D perhaps TRBD1 (5 bases). From germline, CDR1 is MGHRA and CDR2 YSYEKL. Trimming shortened V by 1 base and J by 5 bases, and 12 bases separated the two germline ends. The CDR3 sequence is 15 residues long. The CDR3 sequence: CASSQGGAIDQPQHF. The CDR3 nucleotides are TGCGCCAGCAGCCAAGGCGGGGCTATTGATCAGCCCCAGCATTTT.

In its sample, this clonotype was seen a few times. V usage is TRBV6-5 and J usage is TRBJ1-2, with 8 nucleotides matching TRBD1. Germline CDR1 is MNHEY and CDR2 is SVGAGI. The V and J ends lost 2 bases and 5 bases, in that order; junction bases with no gene match: 4. This CDR3 spans 14 amino acids. This chain's CDR3 is CASSYDGTGYGYTF. In DNA, the CDR3 is TGTGCCAGCAGTTACGACGGGACAGGATATGGCTACACCTTC.

This clonotype was counted many times. The rearrangement joins TRBV4-3 to TRBJ2-3; 10 bases fit TRBD1. The V segment lost 3 bases and the J segment 1 base; nucleotides outside the gene matches: 1. Per germline, CDR1 LGHNA and CDR2 YSLEER. There are 15 residues in the CDR3. The CDR3: CASSHGQGGTDTQYF. In DNA form, the CDR3 reads TGCGCCAGCAGCCATGGACAGGGGGGCACAGATACGCAGTATTTT.

This clonotype was recorded a few times. CDR3 amino acids: CASSMAGPDQPQHF. The DNA for the CDR3 is TGTGCCAGTAGTATGGCAGGGCCCGATCAGCCCCAGCATTTT. The rearrangement links TRBV19 to TRBJ1-5; a possible D gene is TRBD1 (5 bases). V gave up 3 bases and J gave up 5 bases, with 11 bases separating them. This CDR3 has 14 residues. Germline CDR1 and CDR2: LNHDA and SQIVND (reference sequence).

At least ten counts were recorded for this clonotype. The V gene is TRBV9, the J gene TRBJ2-1; D is unclear. Trimming removed 0 bases at V and 8 bases at J, with 12 bases between. CDR3 length equals 14 residues. Germline V CDR1 and CDR2: SGDLS, YYNGEE. CDR3 coding DNA: TGTGCCAGCAGCGTAGTAGGTTTCAGCGATGAGCAGTTCTTC. Its protein product is CASSVVGFSDEQFF.

The chain joins TRBV10-3 to TRBJ2-7; 9 nucleotides agree with TRBD2. This CDR3 region has 15 residues. The germline V gene encodes CDR1 ENHRY and CDR2 SYGVKD. V lost 3 bases to trimming and J lost 4 bases; unmatched junction nucleotides: 7. CDR3 sequence reads: CAISEAVAGGYEQYF. In DNA, the CDR3 is TGTGCCATCAGTGAAGCAGTGGCGGGAGGGTACGAGCAGTACTTC.

This clonotype was seen more than once but under ten times. This sequence joins TRBV3-1 and TRBJ2-5; D gene unclear. The CDR3 consists of 16 residues. The V end was cut by 5 bases, the J end by 4 bases, with 20 bases between. Germline CDR1 reads LGHDT; CDR2 reads YNNKEL (reference sequence). DNA for the CDR3: TGTGCCAGCAGCACGCTACAGACCAGCCGTCGAGAGACCCAGTACTTC. As protein: CASSTLQTSRRETQYF.

The J gene is TRBJ2-1, the V gene TRBV24-1, with unresolved D. Looked up from germline, CDR1 is KGHDR and CDR2 is SFDVKD. This CDR3 region has 14 residues. Trimming left V 5 bases short and J 4 bases short, with 11 bases between. The CDR3 DNA sequence: TGTGCCACCAGTGGTTTCACGGGTTACAATGAGCAGTTCTTC. Translated: CATSGFTGYNEQFF.

The chain uses TRBV5-1 and TRBJ2-3, with TRBD2 matching over 8 bases. Germline-derived CDR1 and CDR2 are SGHRS and YFSETQ. This CDR3 has 15 amino acids. V lost 4 bases and J lost 5; bases outside the gene matches: 9. In nucleotides, the CDR3 is TGCGCCAGCAGCGCGAGCGGGGGCTTGGGAGATACGCAGTATTTT. It specifies CASSASGGLGDTQYF.

This clonotype was detected a few times. The chain recombines TRBV5-1 with TRBJ2-7; weak D call: TRBD1 (6 bases). From germline, CDR1 is SGHRS and CDR2 YFSETQ. Trimming removed 4 bases at V and 6 bases at J, with 17 bases between. This CDR3 contains 14 residues. CDR3 coding DNA: TGCGCCAGCAGCCCGACAGGTCCTAGGGGCGAGCAGTACTTC. Its translation: CASSPTGPRGEQYF. Full variable domain (rest looked up from reference TRBV5-1 and TRBJ2-7): KAGVTQTPRYLIKTRGQQVTLSCSPISGHRSVSWYQQTPGQGLQFLFEYFSETQRNKGNFPGRFSGRQFSNSRSEMNVSTLELGDSALYLCASSPTGPRGEQYFGPGTRLTVT.

This clonotype appeared a few times. This chain joins TRBV27 and TRBJ1-2; D is perhaps TRBD1 (6 bases). CDR1 is MNHEY, CDR2 SMNVEV, per germline (reference sequence). Trimming pared 0 bases from V and 4 bases from J, leaving 12 bases between. The CDR3 runs to 15 residues. Written as DNA, the CDR3 is TGTGCCAGCAGTTTATCGGACAGTTCCGTCTATGGCTACACCTTC. Protein sequence: CASSLSDSSVYGYTF.

This clonotype was seen a few times. The CDR3 DNA sequence: TGTGCCAGCAGCCTTGTGGGCGCGGGAAGCGTCGTATACAATGAGCAGTTCTTC. Encoded protein: CASSLVGAGSVVYNEQFF. The rearrangement uses TRBV4-2 and TRBJ2-1, with D maybe TRBD2 (6 bases). This CDR3 spans 18 amino acids. The V end lost 4 bases, the J end lost 4 bases, and 23 bases lay between the germline ends. Germline V gene lookup returns CDR1 LGHNA and CDR2 YNFKEQ.

This clonotype was seen more than once but under ten times. This chain uses TRBV20-1 with TRBJ2-1; D is perhaps TRBD2 (7 bases). Germline V gene data show CDR1 as DFQATT and CDR2 as SNEGSKA (reference sequence). The CDR3 extends over 15 amino acids. V dropped 0 bases and J dropped 2 bases, with 11 bases sitting between them. The CDR3 DNA reads as TGCAGTGCTAGAGATGGCGGGGGCACCTACAATGAGCAGTTCTTC. It yields the protein CSARDGGGTYNEQFF.

The chain joins TRBV9 to TRBJ2-7; 8 positions match TRBD2. Germline assignment: CDR1 SGDLS and CDR2 YYNGEE. V dropped 2 bases and J dropped 0; count of bases not matched to a gene: 4. There are 15 residues in the CDR3. CDR3 DNA sequence: TGTGCCAGCAGCGTTAGCACTAGCGGCTCCTACGAGCAGTACTTC. Its translation: CASSVSTSGSYEQYF.

The J gene is TRBJ2-5, the V gene TRBV6-5; D is unresolved. Per germline, CDR1 MNHEY and CDR2 SVGAGI. Trimming stripped 1 base from V and 3 bases from J, with 6 bases between. This CDR3 region has 13 residues. The CDR3 coding sequence is TGTGCCAGCAGTTACTGGGCAGAAGAGACCCAGTACTTC. Amino acids: CASSYWAEETQYF.

This clonotype showed up just a few times. The V call is TRBV7-2, the J call TRBJ2-1, with D possibly called TRBD1 or TRBD2 (6 bases each). Trimming stripped 8 bases from V and 5 bases from J, with 13 bases between. Germline values: CDR1 SGHTA, CDR2 FQGNSA. The CDR3 spans 13 residues. CDR3 residues: CASARGGDNEQFF. The CDR3 region has the DNA TGTGCCAGCGCCAGGGGCGGGGACAATGAGCAGTTCTTC. The variable domain in full, with the rest retrieved from reference TRBV7-2 and TRBJ2-1, is GAGVSQSPSNKVTEKGKDVELRCDPISGHTALYWYRQSLGQGLEFLIYFQGNSAPDKSGLPSDRFSAERTGGSVSTLTIQRTQQEDSAVYLCASARGGDNEQFFGPGTRLTVL.

This clonotype showed up many times. The rearrangement uses TRBV10-2 and TRBJ2-3; no firm D call. The CDR3 length is 16 residues. V dropped 6 bases and J dropped 2 bases, with 18 bases sitting between them. Germline V gives CDR1 WSHSY, CDR2 SAAADI. Written as DNA, the CDR3 is TGCGCCAGCAGCGTCGGAACTAACGGACCCACAGATACGCAGTATTTT. Encoded protein: CASSVGTNGPTDTQYF.